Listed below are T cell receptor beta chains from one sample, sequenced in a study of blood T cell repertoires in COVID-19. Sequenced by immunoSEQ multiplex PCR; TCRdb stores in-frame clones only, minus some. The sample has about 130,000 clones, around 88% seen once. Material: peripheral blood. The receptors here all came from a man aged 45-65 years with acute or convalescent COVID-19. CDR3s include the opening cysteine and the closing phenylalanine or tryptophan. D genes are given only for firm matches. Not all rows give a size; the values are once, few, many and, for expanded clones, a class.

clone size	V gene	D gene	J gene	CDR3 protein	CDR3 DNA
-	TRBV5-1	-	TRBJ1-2	CASSGGTGLYYGYTF	TGCGCCAGCAGCGGTGGTACAGGATTATACTATGGCTACACCTTC
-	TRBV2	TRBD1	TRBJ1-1	CASSYTGGGTEAFF	TGTGCCAGCAGTTATACAGGGGGCGGAACTGAAGCTTTCTTT
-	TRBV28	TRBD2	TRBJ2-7	CASSLSSSGGTYEQYF	TGTGCCAGCAGTTTATCCTCGTCGGGGGGAACCTACGAGCAGTACTTC
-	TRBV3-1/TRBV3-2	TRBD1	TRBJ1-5	CASSQGTGYQPQHF	TGTGCCAGCAGCCAAGGGACAGGTTATCAGCCCCAGCATTTT
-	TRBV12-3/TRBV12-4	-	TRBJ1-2	CASTSGGGTHLTF	TGTGCCAGCACCTCGGGGGGGGGCACCCATTTGACCTTC
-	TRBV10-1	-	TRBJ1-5	CASSESGRQPQHF	TGCGCCAGCAGTGAGTCGGGGAGGCAGCCCCAGCATTTT
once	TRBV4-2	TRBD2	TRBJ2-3	CASSQVLAGSYTDTQYF	TGTGCCAGCAGCCAAGTGTTAGCGGGGAGCTACACAGATACGCAGTATTTT
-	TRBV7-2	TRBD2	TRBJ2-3	CASSFVGASGGADTQYF	TGTGCCAGCAGCTTCGTAGGGGCTAGCGGGGGGGCAGATACGCAGTATTTT
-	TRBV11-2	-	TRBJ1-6	CASSLNARGYNSPLHF	TGTGCCAGCAGCTTAAACGCCAGGGGTTACAATTCACCCCTCCACTTT
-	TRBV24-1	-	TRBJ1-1	CATREFEAFF	TGTGCCACCAGGGAGTTTGAAGCTTTCTTT
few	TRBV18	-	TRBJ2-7	CASSPNQVSYEQYF	TGTGCCAGCTCACCTAATCAGGTTTCCTACGAGCAGTACTTC
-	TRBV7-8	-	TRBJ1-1	CASSMGRNTEAFF	TGTGCCAGCAGTATGGGGCGGAATACTGAAGCTTTCTTT
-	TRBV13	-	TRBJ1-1	CASSLESVAGTEAFF	TGTGCCAGCAGCTTAGAATCGGTAGCGGGCACTGAAGCTTTCTTT
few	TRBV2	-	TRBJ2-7	CASQDNSYEQYF	TGTGCCAGCCAGGACAACTCCTACGAGCAGTACTTC
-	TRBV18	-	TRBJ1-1	CASSPGGDTEAFF	TGTGCCAGCTCACCAGGGGGGGACACTGAAGCTTTCTTT
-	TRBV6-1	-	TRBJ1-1	CASSEESWLYTEAFF	TGTGCCAGCAGTGAGGAGTCATGGTTGTACACTGAAGCTTTCTTT
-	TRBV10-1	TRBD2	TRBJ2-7	CARQGTSGQLNSYEQYF	TGCGCCAGACAGGGAACTAGCGGTCAACTCAACTCCTACGAGCAGTACTTC
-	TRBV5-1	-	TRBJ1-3	CASSFSGGSGNTIYF	TGCGCCAGCAGCTTTTCCGGGGGGTCTGGAAACACCATATATTTT
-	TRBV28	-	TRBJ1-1	CASSPQTQGDTEAFF	TGTGCCAGCAGTCCACAAACACAGGGCGACACTGAAGCTTTCTTT
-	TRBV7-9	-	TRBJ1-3	CASSLRASGNTIYF	TGTGCCAGCAGCTTGAGGGCCTCTGGAAACACCATATATTTT
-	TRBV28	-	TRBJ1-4	CASSPVQGLGEKLFF	TGTGCCAGCAGTCCGGTACAGGGATTAGGGGAAAAACTGTTTTTT
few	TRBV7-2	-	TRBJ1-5	CASSPSRQGQLHF	TGTGCCAGCAGCCCCTCCCGCCAGGGCCAATTACATTTT
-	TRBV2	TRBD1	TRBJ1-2	CASSDLGQIYGYTF	TGTGCCAGCAGTGATTTGGGACAGATCTATGGCTACACCTTC
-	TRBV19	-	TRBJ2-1	CASEGGRGDGEQFF	TGTGCCAGTGAGGGGGGGAGAGGGGATGGTGAGCAGTTCTTC
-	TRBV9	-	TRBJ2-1	CASSSLRGSYNEQFF	TGTGCCAGCAGCTCCCTTCGGGGGTCCTACAATGAGCAGTTCTTC
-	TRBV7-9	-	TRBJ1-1	CASSSVDSSVNTEAFF	TGTGCCAGCAGCTCGGTCGACAGCTCCGTGAACACTGAAGCTTTCTTT
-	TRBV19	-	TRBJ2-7	CASSSQSRYEQYF	TGTGCCAGTAGTAGTCAAAGCCGCTACGAGCAGTACTTC
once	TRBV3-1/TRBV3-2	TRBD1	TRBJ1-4	CASSHTGGRLFF	TGTGCCAGCAGCCATACAGGGGGTAGACTGTTTTTT
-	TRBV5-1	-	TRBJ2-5	CASSLEGANKYF	TGCGCCAGCAGCTTGGAAGGAGCCAACAAGTACTTC
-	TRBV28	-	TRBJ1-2	CASSFYSGRNGYTF	TGTGCCAGCAGTTTTTATTCAGGGCGAAATGGCTACACCTTC
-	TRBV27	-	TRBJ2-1	CASSLRQSSYNEQFF	TGTGCCAGCAGCCTTCGACAAAGCTCCTACAATGAGCAGTTCTTC
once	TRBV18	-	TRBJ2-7	CASSPVQRQHEQYF	TGTGCCAGCTCACCCGTACAGAGACAACACGAGCAGTACTTC